The source of this T cell receptor beta chain is a study of CD8 T cells in Susac syndrome. Comments on this clonotype: An end of the junction does not agree with germline; a read error may underlie this.

TCR beta sequencing was performed on blood CD8+ and CD4+ T cells. Healthy donors constituted the control group, matched for age and sex. The authors negatively isolated CD8+ and CD4+ T cells and FACS-enriched TEMRA cells. CDR1 and CDR2 from the germline V gene are SQVTM and ANQGSEA. CDR3 length: 14 residues. When the RNA was reverse transcribed, random hexamers were used with an input of about 0.45 to 1 ug. The authors amplified TCR beta CDR3 across 54 Vbeta and 13 Jbeta using immunoSEQ multiplex PCR. TCRdb used MiXCR to reprocess the immunoSEQ multiplex PCR reads, holding one entry per CDR3 protein. This table holds about 160,000 distinct CDR3 sequences, just over 90% found once.

The sequence was obtained from a human donor in good health. Specimen: CD4+ T cells from PBMCs. The V gene is TRBV29-1, the J gene TRBJ2-1; a possible D gene is TRBD2 (5 bases). For the CDR3, the DNA is TGCAGCGTAAAGAGAGGGATAGGTGTAAATGAGCAGCTCTTC. Translated: CSVKRGIGVNEQLF.